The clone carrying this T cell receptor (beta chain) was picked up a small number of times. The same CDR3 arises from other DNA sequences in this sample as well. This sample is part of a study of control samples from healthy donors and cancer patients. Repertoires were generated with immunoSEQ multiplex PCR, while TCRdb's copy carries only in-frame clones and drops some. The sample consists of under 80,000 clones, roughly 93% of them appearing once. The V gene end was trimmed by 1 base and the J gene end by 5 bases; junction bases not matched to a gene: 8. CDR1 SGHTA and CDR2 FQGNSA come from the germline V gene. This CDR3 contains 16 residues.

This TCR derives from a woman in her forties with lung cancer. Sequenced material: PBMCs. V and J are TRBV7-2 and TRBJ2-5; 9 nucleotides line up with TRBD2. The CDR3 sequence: CASSLGAGGRVETQYF. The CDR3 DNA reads TGTGCCAGCAGCTTAGGGGCGGGGGGGCGTGTTGAGACCCAGTACTTC.